The clone carrying this TCR beta chain has just a few counts. Its antigen is undetermined. The sample has other DNA sequences that encode this CDR3 too. This record belongs to a study of cytomegalovirus exposure and HLA in healthy donors. This CDR3 comprises 11 residues. The germline gives CDR1 SGHRS, CDR2 YFSETQ. Trimming removed 0 bases at V and 8 bases at J, with 5 bases between. The study, taken as a whole, reports: Prediction of most subjects' HLA-A and HLA-B alleles by TCR beta sequences was reportedly accurate. A missense variant in DCLRE1C was later tied to TCR beta V- and J-gene trimming. Per a later analysis, HLA-associated TCR beta chains showed more clonal expansion than other, equally common TCR beta chains.

Both 60 Vbeta primers and 13 Jbeta primers went into the PCR. The protocol was immunoSEQ multiplex PCR, while the TCRdb copy is restricted to in-frame clones and leaves out a portion. This table has about 130,000 clones, approximately 80% appearing once. The V gene is TRBV5-1, the J gene TRBJ1-1; no reliable D call. Material for sequencing was PBMCs. The receptor's source is a girl aged 2-10 years in good health and CMV-seronegative. DNA of the CDR3: TGCGCCAGCAGCTTGGGCAGGGAAGCTTTCTTT. Its translation is CASSLGREAFF.